Presented here are 21 T cell receptor beta chains from one specimen sequenced in a study of blood T cell repertoires in COVID-19. The data were produced by immunoSEQ multiplex PCR, yet TCRdb's version contains in-frame clones alone and is incomplete. The top ten clones hold 2.5% to 3% of a sample with a few hundred thousand clones, roughly nine tenths of them seen once. Sequencing input: PBMCs or T cells enriched from blood (not recorded which). These receptors were obtained from a woman aged 30 to 39 who had recovered from COVID-19.

The chain couples TRBV12-3 or TRBV12-4 to TRBJ1-1; D unresolved. V dropped 2 bases and J dropped 4 bases, with 8 bases sitting between them. The CDR3 is 13 residues long. CDR3 in amino acids: CASSLMRVTEAFF. The CDR3 coding sequence is TGTGCCAGCAGTTTAATGAGGGTCACTGAAGCTTTCTTT.

This clone showed up many times. The gene calls are TRBV28 and TRBJ1-6; 9 nucleotides line up with TRBD1. CDR1 is MDHEN and CDR2 is SYDVKM in the germline V gene. With V trimmed by 4 bases and J by 11 bases, 9 bases remained unmatched. The CDR3 has 15 amino acids. CDR3 nucleotide sequence: TGTGCCAGCAGTTCCTCCGGGACAGGGACGACACCCCTCCACTTT. Translated: CASSSSGTGTTPLHF. The variable domain in full, with the rest retrieved from reference TRBV28 and TRBJ1-6, is DVKVTQSSRYLVKRTGEKVFLECVQDMDHENMFWYRQDPGLGLRLIYFSYDVKMKEKGDIPEGYSVSREKKERFSLILESASTNQTSMYLCASSSSGTGTTPLHFGNGTRLTVT.

The V gene is TRBV2, the J gene TRBJ1-1; 7 bases align to TRBD1. CDR3 length: 14 amino acids. With 5 bases clipped from V and 1 base from J, the junction kept 4 bases outside the gene matches. The germline V gene encodes CDR1 SNHLY and CDR2 FYNNEI. The CDR3 region is CASSSYRGNTEAFF. CDR3 DNA sequence: TGTGCCAGCAGTTCCTACAGGGGGAACACTGAAGCTTTCTTT.

The CDR3 DNA is TGTGCCAGCAGCCAAAGGCAAGGGGGAGAAGCTTTCTTT. Translation gives CASSQRQGGEAFF. The chain uses TRBV14 and TRBJ1-1, with D possibly TRBD1 on 6 matching bases. The germline V gene encodes CDR1 SGHDN and CDR2 FVKESK. V was clipped by 2 bases and J by 8 bases, with 12 bases between them. CDR3 length equals 13 residues.

The rearrangement joins TRBV14 to TRBJ2-7; 9 bases map to TRBD2. The CDR3 loop spans 14 amino acids. Germline lookup yields CDR1 SGHDN and CDR2 FVKESK. The J segment lost 6 bases and the V segment lost 4 bases, leaving 7 bases of the junction unmatched. CDR3 in amino acids: CASSLGGGAPEQYF. CDR3 nucleotides: TGTGCCAGCAGCCTTGGCGGGGGGGCCCCCGAGCAGTACTTC. Full variable domain (remainder filled in from reference TRBV14 and TRBJ2-7): EAGVTQFPSHSVIEKGQTVTLRCDPISGHDNLYWYRRVMGKEIKFLLHFVKESKQDESGMPNNRFLAERTGGTYSTLKVQPAELEDSGVYFCASSLGGGAPEQYFGPGTRLTVT.

The chain joins TRBV19 to TRBJ2-7, with 10 bases aligning to TRBD1. Germline CDR1 is LNHDA and CDR2 is SQIVND (reference sequence). This CDR3 comprises 16 residues. The junction had 5 bases not matched to a gene; V was cut back by 3 bases and J by 0 bases. In DNA form, the CDR3 reads TGTGCCAGTAGTATTTGGGGGACAGGGGACTCCTACGAGCAGTACTTC. Protein product: CASSIWGTGDSYEQYF.

The table lists this clone with a few counts. The rearrangement links TRBV5-1 to TRBJ1-3; no reliable D call. The CDR3 spans 16 residues. CDR1 and CDR2 (germline): SGHRS, YFSETQ. V lost 0 bases to trimming and J lost 0 bases, with 10 bases between them. The CDR3 DNA reads as TGCGCCAGCAGCTTGGCGGCAGCGAACTCTGGAAACACCATATATTTT. Protein sequence: CASSLAAANSGNTIYF.

This chain links TRBV15 with TRBJ1-5; D ambiguous. Germline V gene data show CDR1 as LNHNV and CDR2 as YYDKDF (reference sequence). This CDR3 region has 15 residues. The ends were cut back, 5 bases at V and 0 bases at J, with 11 bases in the middle. The CDR3 region has the DNA TGTGCCACCAGCCCAAGTCACGGTAGCAATCAGCCCCAGCATTTT. This codes for CATSPSHGSNQPQHF.

The chain couples TRBV5-4 to TRBJ2-7; 8 positions match TRBD1. The germline V gene has CDR1 SGHNT and CDR2 YYREEE (reference sequence). The CDR3 contains 14 residues. Germline trimming cut 3 bases from V and 3 bases from J; bases unmatched to any gene: 5. The CDR3 spells CASSSQGAGYEQYF. As DNA, the CDR3 is TGTGCCAGCAGCTCGCAGGGGGCGGGCTACGAGCAGTACTTC.

The V call is TRBV18, the J call TRBJ1-5; 8 bases are a match to TRBD1. The CDR3 covers 13 residues. Germline loops: CDR1 KGHSH, CDR2 LQKENI. V shed 4 bases and J 7 bases; nucleotides not matched to a gene: 3. The CDR3 DNA follows: TGTGCCAGCTCACAAGACAGGGGCCAGCCCCAGCATTTT. As protein: CASSQDRGQPQHF.

The J gene is TRBJ2-3, the V gene TRBV5-1; 10 nucleotides align to TRBD2. There are 16 residues in the CDR3. Germline-derived CDR1 and CDR2 are SGHRS and YFSETQ. The V segment lost 4 bases and the J segment 5 bases; nucleotides outside the gene matches: 10. This CDR3 reads CASSGLLAGEGDTQYF. As DNA, the CDR3 is TGCGCCAGCAGCGGACTCCTAGCGGGAGAGGGAGATACGCAGTATTTT.

The chain carries TRBV28 and TRBJ1-6; D is perhaps TRBD1 (5 bases). This CDR3 contains 14 residues. V lost 4 bases to trimming and J lost 7 bases, with 11 bases between them. Germline-derived CDR1 and CDR2 are MDHEN and SYDVKM. CDR3 nucleotides: TGTGCCAGCAGTTCCGGACACCTAAATTCACCCCTCCACTTT. Protein sequence: CASSSGHLNSPLHF.

The rearrangement uses TRBV5-6 and TRBJ1-2; perhaps TRBD1 as D (6 bases). From germline, CDR1 is SGHDT and CDR2 YYEEEE. This CDR3 comprises 15 residues. V gave up 4 bases and J gave up 3 bases, with 16 bases separating them. The chain's CDR3 is CASSGETGTHYGYTF. In nucleotides, the CDR3 is TGTGCCAGCAGCGGAGAGACCGGGACACACTATGGCTACACCTTC. The variable domain in full, with the rest retrieved from reference TRBV5-6 and TRBJ1-2, is DAGVTQSPTHLIKTRGQQVTLRCSPKSGHDTVSWYQQALGQGPQFIFQYYEEEERQRGNFPDRFSGHQFPNYSSELNVNALLLGDSALYLCASSGETGTHYGYTFGSGTRLTVV.

This chain connects TRBV7-8 to TRBJ2-5; 9 nucleotides align to TRBD2. The CDR3 extends over 16 amino acids. J lost 5 bases, V lost 1 base, and 8 bases had no gene match. Germline assignment: CDR1 SGHVS and CDR2 FQNEAQ. The CDR3 here is CASSLVGTSKAETQYF. CDR3 bases: TGTGCCAGCAGCTTAGTGGGGACTAGCAAAGCCGAGACCCAGTACTTC.

The chain combines TRBV19 with TRBJ1-5; maybe TRBD1 (5 bases). CDR3 length: 15 residues. V gave up 6 bases and J gave up 2 bases, with 14 bases separating them. The germline V gene has CDR1 LNHDA and CDR2 SQIVND (reference sequence). CDR3 sequence reads: CASRPDSGRNQPQHF. In nucleotides, the CDR3 is TGTGCCAGTAGGCCAGACAGTGGACGCAATCAGCCCCAGCATTTT.

The rearrangement links TRBV4-1 to TRBJ1-2; TRBD1 matches 9 bases. Germline values: CDR1 MGHRA, CDR2 YSYEKL. This CDR3 is 18 amino acids long. V shed 0 bases, J shed 4 bases, and the junction held 12 bases outside the gene matches. CDR3 sequence: CASSQDLPGQGYLYGYTF. In DNA form, the CDR3 reads TGCGCCAGCAGCCAAGATCTACCGGGACAGGGATACCTCTATGGCTACACCTTC.

The genes are TRBV28 and TRBJ1-6; the D gene is possibly TRBD1 (6 bases). The germline gives CDR1 MDHEN, CDR2 SYDVKM. The length of the CDR3 is 17 residues. V lost 6 bases and J 0 bases, leaving 15 bases between the germline ends. This CDR3 reads CASREGTDSSYNSPLHF. The CDR3 DNA reads as TGTGCCAGCAGGGAAGGGACGGACAGCTCCTATAATTCACCCCTCCACTTT.

The chain is built from TRBV5-1 and TRBJ2-2; 8 positions agree with TRBD1. Germline V gives CDR1 SGHRS, CDR2 YFSETQ. V shed 2 bases and J 6 bases; nucleotides not matched to a gene: 6. The CDR3 loop spans 15 amino acids. As DNA, the CDR3 is TGCGCCAGCAGCTTAGAGACAGGGGCCCCCGGGGAGCTGTTTTTT. Translated, it gives CASSLETGAPGELFF.

The rearrangement links TRBV19 to TRBJ1-1; possible D gene TRBD1, 6 bases. Germline values: CDR1 LNHDA, CDR2 SQIVND (reference sequence). V was shortened by 4 bases and J by 6 bases, with 9 bases between the two germline ends. This CDR3 has 12 amino acids. CDR3 protein: CASSNRVPEAFF. CDR3 nucleotide sequence: TGTGCCAGTAGTAACAGGGTTCCTGAAGCTTTCTTT.

V usage is TRBV5-4 and J usage is TRBJ1-4, with 12 positions matching TRBD1. V lost 4 bases, J lost 7 bases, and 8 bases stayed unmatched. The CDR3 has 16 amino acids. From germline, CDR1 is SGHNT and CDR2 YYREEE (reference sequence). In DNA, the CDR3 is TGTGCCAGCAGCCGTGGGACAGGGGGCGCGGCTGAAAAACTGTTTTTT. Translated, it gives CASSRGTGGAAEKLFF.

This clone has a handful of counts. This rearrangement joins TRBV28 to TRBJ2-5; D ambiguous. This CDR3 has 13 residues. V lost 6 bases and J lost 0, with 8 bases in between. The germline V gene has CDR1 MDHEN and CDR2 SYDVKM. CDR3 residues: CASSLMYQETQYF. CDR3 nucleotide sequence: TGTGCCAGCAGCCTAATGTACCAAGAGACCCAGTACTTC. The whole variable domain, filled in from reference TRBV28 and TRBJ2-5, reads DVKVTQSSRYLVKRTGEKVFLECVQDMDHENMFWYRQDPGLGLRLIYFSYDVKMKEKGDIPEGYSVSREKKERFSLILESASTNQTSMYLCASSLMYQETQYFGPGTRLLVL.